The rows below give T cell receptor beta chains drawn from one sample of a study of Ad26.COV2.S vaccination and SARS-CoV-2 variants. The method was immunoSEQ multiplex PCR; TCRdb's version includes in-frame clones alone and lacks a portion of them. In the table there are about 350,000 clones, about nine tenths of which are singletons. This specimen was peripheral blood, taken in a trial of Ad26.COV2.S vaccine versus placebo. All receptors derive from a person aged 18-65 years who received the Ad26.COV2.S COVID-19 vaccine or a placebo. Both conserved end residues are part of each CDR3. D genes are given only for firm matches. The size entry is marked missing in some rows and otherwise reads once, few, many or a size class.

abundance,v_gene,d_gene,j_gene,CDR3nt,CDR3aa
.,TRBV4-2,.,TRBJ1-1,TGTGCCAGCAGCCAAGAAGTGGTAGGCACTGAAGCTTTCTTT,CASSQEVVGTEAFF
.,TRBV4-3,.,TRBJ1-1,TGCGCCAGCAGCCATACCAACCCGGGCGCGGGCACTGAAGCTTTCTTT,CASSHTNPGAGTEAFF
.,TRBV6-2/TRBV6-3,.,TRBJ1-1,TGTGCCAGCAGTGGAGGTTGGGGCGAGGACACTGAAGCTTTCTTT,CASSGGWGEDTEAFF
.,TRBV6-2/TRBV6-3,TRBD2,TRBJ2-7,TGTGCCAGCAGTTACGGCGGCGGGGGGGCAAACGAGCAGTACTTC,CASSYGGGGANEQYF
many,TRBV3-1/TRBV3-2,.,TRBJ1-2,TGTGCCAGCAGCCAAGGGGAGTATGGCTACACCTTC,CASSQGEYGYTF
.,TRBV2,TRBD1,TRBJ2-1,TGTGCCAGCAGTGAACCCCTGGGACAGGGAGGGAGCAATGAGCAGTTCTTC,CASSEPLGQGGSNEQFF
.,TRBV19,.,TRBJ2-4,TGTGCCAGTAGTGAAAGACAGCCGATTCAGTACTTC,CASSERQPIQYF
.,TRBV6-2/TRBV6-3,.,TRBJ2-2,TGTGCCAGCAGTTTGGTGAGAGGGGACACCGGGGAGCTGTTTTTT,CASSLVRGDTGELFF
.,TRBV27,TRBD1,TRBJ2-2,TGTGCCAGCAGCGGTGGACAGGGCTGGCCCGGGGAGCTGTTTTTT,CASSGGQGWPGELFF
.,TRBV27,TRBD1,TRBJ1-1,TGTGCCAGCACCTCAACAGGGGGCGCCGGCACTGAAGCTTTCTTT,CASTSTGGAGTEAFF
.,TRBV6-2/TRBV6-3,.,TRBJ1-4,TGTGCCAGCAGTTACGGTGGGGCCACTAAACAACTGTTTTTT,CASSYGGATKQLFF
.,TRBV4-3,.,TRBJ2-5,TGCGCCAGCAGCCCCTCCGTAGAAGAGACCCAGTACTTC,CASSPSVEETQYF
.,TRBV7-2,.,TRBJ2-2,TGTGCCAGCAGCTTAGGGAGCAGACTGACCGGGGAGCTGTTTTTT,CASSLGSRLTGELFF
.,TRBV12-3/TRBV12-4,TRBD1,TRBJ1-6,TGTGCCAGCCGAGACAGGGCGAATTCACCCCTCCACTTT,CASRDRANSPLHF
.,TRBV3-1/TRBV3-2,.,TRBJ1-4,TGTGCCAGCAGCCAAGATTTGGGTTCTAATGAAAAACTGTTTTTT,CASSQDLGSNEKLFF
once,TRBV30,TRBD1,TRBJ2-7,TGTGCCTGGAGTGTAACAGGGGGTTCGTTAAACGAGCAGTACTTC,CAWSVTGGSLNEQYF
.,TRBV28,TRBD2,TRBJ2-7,TGTGCCAGCAGTTCCCTTACTAGCGGGGGAACCTACGAGCAGTACTTC,CASSSLTSGGTYEQYF
.,TRBV5-6,TRBD1,TRBJ2-3,TGTGCCAGCAGCTGGGGACAGACAGCAGGGGGCTCCTCAGATACGCAGTATTTT,CASSWGQTAGGSSDTQYF
.,TRBV5-1,.,TRBJ1-3,TGCGCCAGCAGCTTGGGATCCACCATATATTTT,CASSLGSTIYF
.,TRBV9,.,TRBJ2-1,TGTGCCAGCAGCGTAGCTACTGAGGCGGGACCGGGGGTCTTC,CASSVATEAGPGVF
.,TRBV20-1,.,TRBJ2-1,TGCAGTGCTAGTGACACGTACCCGAATGAGCAGTTCTTC,CSASDTYPNEQFF
.,TRBV2,TRBD1,TRBJ1-2,TGTGCCAGCAGCGTTACTCAGGGACAGGGAAACTATGGCTACACCTTC,CASSVTQGQGNYGYTF
.,TRBV7-3,TRBD1,TRBJ1-1,TGTGCCAGCAGCACCGGGACAGGGAACGCTGAAGCTTTCTTT,CASSTGTGNAEAFF
.,TRBV7-9,TRBD1,TRBJ2-1,TGTGCCAGCAGCCTCCCCCGGACAGGGGATAATGAGCAGTTCTTC,CASSLPRTGDNEQFF
.,TRBV7-8,.,TRBJ1-5,TGTGCCAGCACCCCACGAGGGGGTCAGCCCCAGCATTTT,CASTPRGGQPQHF
.,TRBV28,.,TRBJ1-2,TGTGCCAGCAGTGGGGACTGGGGCTACACCTTC,CASSGDWGYTF
few,TRBV7-2,.,TRBJ1-2,TGTGCCAGCAGCTTACAAGTGGGGGACACCTTC,CASSLQVGDTF
few,TRBV25-1,.,TRBJ2-5,TGTGCCAGCGCCGTTCCCCGCACGCCAGAGACCCAGTACTTC,CASAVPRTPETQYF
once,TRBV4-3,TRBD1,TRBJ1-6,TGCGCCAGCAGCCAAGGACAGGGGGCGGCTATGTCACCCCTCCACTTT,CASSQGQGAAMSPLHF